This T cell receptor beta chain was profiled in a study of response to subunit inactivated influenza vaccine. This CDR3 has 13 amino acids. Germline-derived CDR1 and CDR2 are SQVTM and ANQGSEA. V lost 2 bases, J lost 8 bases, and 13 bases lay in between. Regarding this clonotype: Its antigen is not identified.

Study conclusions and caveats: The authors proposed limited new T cell recruitment per seasonal influenza vaccination.

Via MiXCR, TCRdb re-called the RT-PCR reads, giving one row per CDR3 protein. The table has some 480,000 distinct CDR3 sequences, around 9.9% seen once. The source of this sequence is a man aged 50-60 years who received an inactivated influenza vaccine. This chain uses TRBV29-1 with TRBJ2-1; D is unclear. The sample consisted of PBMCs from blood, taken about 40 days after vaccination. In nucleotides, the CDR3 is TGCAGCGTTGAACGGCGGCTAGTAGATGAGCAGTTCTTC. Protein product: CSVERRLVDEQFF.